The source of this TCR beta chain is a study of T cell responses to AZD1222 COVID-19 vaccine. Study results and limitations: Most donors were white British, females outnumbered males, and clonal diversity was possibly underestimated. Repertoires were obtained only post-peak T cell response. Nearly half of spike-specific TCRs reportedly go after variant regions that carry no mutations. Spike-specific TCRs gained breadth and depth after people received two AZD1222 doses.

Looked up from germline, CDR1 is SNHLY and CDR2 is FYNNEI. There are 13 residues in the CDR3. Assay used: immunoSEQ multiplex PCR; TCRdb lists only in-frame clones, some missing. The data show 150,000 to 200,000 clones, with roughly 92% seen just once and less than 11% held by the top ten. Note on this clone: Its antigen is unidentified.

The chain links TRBV2 to TRBJ2-2; TRBD1 or TRBD2 may be the D gene (6 bases each). The sequences come from peripheral blood, collected on day 0 of AZD1222 vaccination. The receptor's source is an adult in good health. The CDR3, as DNA: TGTGCGGTCGGAGGGGGGAACACCGGGGAGCTGTTTTTT. Protein product: CAVGGGNTGELFF.